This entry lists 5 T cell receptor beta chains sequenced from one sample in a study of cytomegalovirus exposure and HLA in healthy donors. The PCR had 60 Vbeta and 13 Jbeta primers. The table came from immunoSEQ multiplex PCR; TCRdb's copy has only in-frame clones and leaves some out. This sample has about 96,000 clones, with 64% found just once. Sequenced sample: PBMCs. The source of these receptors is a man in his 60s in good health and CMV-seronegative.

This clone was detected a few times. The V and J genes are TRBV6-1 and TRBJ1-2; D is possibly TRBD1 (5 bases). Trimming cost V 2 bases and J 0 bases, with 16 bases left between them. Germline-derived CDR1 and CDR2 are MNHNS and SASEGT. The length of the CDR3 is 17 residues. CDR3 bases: TGTGCCAGCAGTGAAATCAAGGGGACTCCTTCTAACTATGGCTACACCTTC. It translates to CASSEIKGTPSNYGYTF.

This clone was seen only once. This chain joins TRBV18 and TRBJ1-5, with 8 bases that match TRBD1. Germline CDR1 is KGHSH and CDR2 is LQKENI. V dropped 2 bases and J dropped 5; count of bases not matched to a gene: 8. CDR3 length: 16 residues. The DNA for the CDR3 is TGTGCCAGCTCACCAGTAGCAGGGGGCGCGGATCAGCCCCAGCATTTT. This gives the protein CASSPVAGGADQPQHF.

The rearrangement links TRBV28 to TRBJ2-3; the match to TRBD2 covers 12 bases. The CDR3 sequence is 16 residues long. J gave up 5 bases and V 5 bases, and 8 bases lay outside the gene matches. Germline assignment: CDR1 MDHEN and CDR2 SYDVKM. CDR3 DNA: TGTGCCAGCAGTACCTCTAGCGGGGGGGGTAGAGATACGCAGTATTTT. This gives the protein CASSTSSGGGRDTQYF. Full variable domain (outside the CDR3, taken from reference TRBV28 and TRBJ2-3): DVKVTQSSRYLVKRTGEKVFLECVQDMDHENMFWYRQDPGLGLRLIYFSYDVKMKEKGDIPEGYSVSREKKERFSLILESASTNQTSMYLCASSTSSGGGRDTQYFGPGTRLTVL.

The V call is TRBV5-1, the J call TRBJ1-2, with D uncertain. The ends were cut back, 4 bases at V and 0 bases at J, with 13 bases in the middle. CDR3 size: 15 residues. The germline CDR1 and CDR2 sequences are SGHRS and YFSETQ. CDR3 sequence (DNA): TGCGCCAGCAGCCCGGAGGGTCCCGCTAACTATGGCTACACCTTC. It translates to CASSPEGPANYGYTF.

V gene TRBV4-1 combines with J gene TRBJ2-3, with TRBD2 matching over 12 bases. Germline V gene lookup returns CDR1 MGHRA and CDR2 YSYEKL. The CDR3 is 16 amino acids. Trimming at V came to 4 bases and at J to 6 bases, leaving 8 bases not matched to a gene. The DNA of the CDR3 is TGCGCCAGCAGCCTCACAAGACTAGCGGGGGTGGATACGCAGTATTTT. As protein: CASSLTRLAGVDTQYF.